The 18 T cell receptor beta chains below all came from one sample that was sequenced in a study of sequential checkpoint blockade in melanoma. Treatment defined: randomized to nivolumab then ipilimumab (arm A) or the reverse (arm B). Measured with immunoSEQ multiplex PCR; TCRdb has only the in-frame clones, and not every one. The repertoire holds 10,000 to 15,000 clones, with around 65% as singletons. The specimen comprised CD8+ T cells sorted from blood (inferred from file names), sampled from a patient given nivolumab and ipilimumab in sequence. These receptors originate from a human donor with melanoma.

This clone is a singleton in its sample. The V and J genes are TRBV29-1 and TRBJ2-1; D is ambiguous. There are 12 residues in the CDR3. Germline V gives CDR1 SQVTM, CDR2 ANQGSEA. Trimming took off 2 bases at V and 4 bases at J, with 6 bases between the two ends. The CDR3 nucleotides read TGCAGCGTTGAACCAGTTTACAATGAGCAGTTCTTC. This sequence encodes CSVEPVYNEQFF.

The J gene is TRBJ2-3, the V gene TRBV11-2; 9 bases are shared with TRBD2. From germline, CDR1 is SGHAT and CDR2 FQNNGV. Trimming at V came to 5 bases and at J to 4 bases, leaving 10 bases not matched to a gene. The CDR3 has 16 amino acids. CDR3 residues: CASSRSGSSGADTQYF. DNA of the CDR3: TGTGCCAGCAGCCGAAGCGGCTCTAGCGGGGCAGATACGCAGTATTTT.

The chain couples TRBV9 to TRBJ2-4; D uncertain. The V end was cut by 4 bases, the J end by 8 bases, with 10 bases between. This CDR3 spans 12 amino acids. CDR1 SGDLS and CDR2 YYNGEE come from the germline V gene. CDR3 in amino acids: CASSQTQDIQYF. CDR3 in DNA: TGTGCCAGCAGCCAAACCCAGGACATTCAGTACTTC.

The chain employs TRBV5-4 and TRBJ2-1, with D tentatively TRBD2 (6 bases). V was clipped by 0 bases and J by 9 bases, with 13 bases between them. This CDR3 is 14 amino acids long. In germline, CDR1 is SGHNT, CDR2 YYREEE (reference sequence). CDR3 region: CASSLGLGEGEQFF. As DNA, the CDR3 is TGTGCCAGCAGCTTGGGACTAGGAGAGGGTGAGCAGTTCTTC.

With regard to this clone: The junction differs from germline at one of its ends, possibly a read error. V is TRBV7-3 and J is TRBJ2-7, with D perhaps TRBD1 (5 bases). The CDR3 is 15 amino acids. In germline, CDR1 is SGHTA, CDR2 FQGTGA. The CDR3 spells CASSQANRLGYEQYF. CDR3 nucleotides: TGCGCCAGCAGCCAAGCCAACAGGTTAGGCTACGAGCAGTACTTC.

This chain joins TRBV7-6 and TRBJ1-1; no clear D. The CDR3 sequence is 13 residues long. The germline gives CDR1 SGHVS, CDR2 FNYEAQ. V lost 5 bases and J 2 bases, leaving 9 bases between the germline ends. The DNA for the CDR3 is TGTGCCAGCAGCGCGTACGGTAACACTGAAGCTTTCTTT. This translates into CASSAYGNTEAFF.

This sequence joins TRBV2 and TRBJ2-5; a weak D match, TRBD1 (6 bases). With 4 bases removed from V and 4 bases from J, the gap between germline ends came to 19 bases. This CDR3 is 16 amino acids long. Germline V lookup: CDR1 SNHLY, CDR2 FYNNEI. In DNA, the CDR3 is TGTGCCAGCAGTGGCCAGGGGTTCTCCACGGGAGAGACCCAGTACTTC. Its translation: CASSGQGFSTGETQYF.

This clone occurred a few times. The CDR3 loop reads CASRLKNTEAFF. The CDR3 DNA follows: TGTGCCAGTAGACTCAAGAACACTGAAGCTTTCTTT. The rearrangement uses TRBV19 and TRBJ1-1; D is uncertain. The V gene lost 6 bases and the J gene lost 1 base, with 6 bases spanning the gap. The germline gives CDR1 LNHDA, CDR2 SQIVND (reference sequence). The CDR3 spans 12 residues.

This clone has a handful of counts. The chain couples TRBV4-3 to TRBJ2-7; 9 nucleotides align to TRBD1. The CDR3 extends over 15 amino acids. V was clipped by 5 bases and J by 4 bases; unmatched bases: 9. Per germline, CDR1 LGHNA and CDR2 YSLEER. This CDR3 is CASSFDRGGSYEQYF. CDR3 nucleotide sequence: TGCGCCAGCAGCTTTGACAGGGGGGGTAGTTACGAGCAGTACTTC.

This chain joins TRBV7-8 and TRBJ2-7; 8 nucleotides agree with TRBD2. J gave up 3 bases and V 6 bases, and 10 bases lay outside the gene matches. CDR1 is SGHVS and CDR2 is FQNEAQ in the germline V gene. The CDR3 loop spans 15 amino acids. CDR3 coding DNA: TGTGCCAGCAGTCTAACTAGCGGAGGAGGCTACGAGCAGTACTTC. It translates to CASSLTSGGGYEQYF.

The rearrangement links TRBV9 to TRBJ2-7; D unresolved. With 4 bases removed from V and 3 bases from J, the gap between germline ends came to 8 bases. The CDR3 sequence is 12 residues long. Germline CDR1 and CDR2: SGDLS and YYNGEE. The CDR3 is CASSTDNYEQYF. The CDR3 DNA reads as TGTGCCAGCAGCACAGACAACTACGAGCAGTACTTC.

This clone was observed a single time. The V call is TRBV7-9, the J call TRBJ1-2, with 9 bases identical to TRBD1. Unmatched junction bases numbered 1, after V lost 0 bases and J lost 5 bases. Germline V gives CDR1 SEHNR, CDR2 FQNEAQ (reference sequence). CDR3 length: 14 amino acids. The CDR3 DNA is TGTGCCAGCAGCTTAGCGGGGACAGGGTATGGCTACACCTTC. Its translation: CASSLAGTGYGYTF.

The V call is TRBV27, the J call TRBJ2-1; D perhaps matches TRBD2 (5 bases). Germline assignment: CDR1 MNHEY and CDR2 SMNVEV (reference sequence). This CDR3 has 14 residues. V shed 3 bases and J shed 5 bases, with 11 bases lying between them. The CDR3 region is CASSLGEGHNEQFF. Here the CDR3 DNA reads TGTGCCAGCAGTTTGGGCGAGGGCCACAATGAGCAGTTCTTC.

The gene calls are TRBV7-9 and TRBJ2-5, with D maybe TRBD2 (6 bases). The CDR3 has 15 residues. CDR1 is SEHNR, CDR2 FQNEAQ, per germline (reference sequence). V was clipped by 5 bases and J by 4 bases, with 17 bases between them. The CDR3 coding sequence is TGTGCCAGCAGCCAAATAGGCGGGATCGGAGAGACCCAGTACTTC. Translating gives CASSQIGGIGETQYF. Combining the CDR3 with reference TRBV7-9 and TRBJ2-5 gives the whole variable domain DTGVSQNPRHKITKRGQNVTFRCDPISEHNRLYWYRQTLGQGPEFLTYFQNEAQLEKSRLLSDRFSAERPKGSFSTLEIQRTEQGDSAMYLCASSQIGGIGETQYFGPGTRLLVL.

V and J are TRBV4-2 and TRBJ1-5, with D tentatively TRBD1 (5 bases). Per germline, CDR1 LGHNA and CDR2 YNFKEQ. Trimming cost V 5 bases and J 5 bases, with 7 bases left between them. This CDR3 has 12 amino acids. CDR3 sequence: CASSLGDQPQHF. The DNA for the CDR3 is TGTGCCAGCAGCTTAGGGGATCAGCCCCAGCATTTT.

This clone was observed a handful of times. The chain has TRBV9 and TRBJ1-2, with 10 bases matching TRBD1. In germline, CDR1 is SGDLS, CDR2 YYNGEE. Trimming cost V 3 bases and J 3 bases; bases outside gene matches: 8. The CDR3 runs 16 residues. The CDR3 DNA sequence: TGTGCCAGCAGCGAACAATGGGGGACAGGGGACTATGGCTACACCTTC. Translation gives CASSEQWGTGDYGYTF.

CDR3 sequence: CASSLRDRGTGNTIYF. The CDR3 nucleotides are TGTGCCAGCAGCTTACGGGACAGGGGGACTGGAAACACCATATATTTT. The chain couples TRBV7-8 to TRBJ1-3; 11 bases are a match to TRBD1. Germline CDR1 reads SGHVS; CDR2 reads FQNEAQ. V lost 2 bases to trimming and J lost 2 bases; unmatched junction nucleotides: 2. The CDR3 sequence is 16 residues long.

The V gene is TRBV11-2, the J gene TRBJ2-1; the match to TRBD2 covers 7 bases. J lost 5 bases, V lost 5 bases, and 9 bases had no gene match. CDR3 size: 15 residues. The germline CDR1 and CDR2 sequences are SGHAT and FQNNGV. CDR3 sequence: CASSPKLGLHNEQFF. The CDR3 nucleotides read TGTGCCAGCAGCCCAAAGTTGGGACTACACAATGAGCAGTTCTTC.